Below, 15 T cell receptor beta chains from the same sample are listed, as sequenced in a study of CD8 T cells in Susac syndrome. The authors reverse transcribed about 0.5 to 1 ug RNA with random hexamers. A single record per CDR3 protein comes from TCRdb applying MiXCR to the immunoSEQ multiplex PCR reads. Of about 210,000 distinct CDR3 sequences listed, 95% were seen once; the top ten hold less than 0.095%. Material: CD4+ T cells from PBMCs. Receptors originate from a human donor with multiple sclerosis.

The chain combines TRBV12-3 or TRBV12-4 with TRBJ2-7; D gene unclear. The V gene lost 2 bases and the J gene lost 6 bases, with 11 bases spanning the gap. The CDR3 has 13 amino acids. The CDR3 loop reads CASSLSSWGEQYF. The CDR3 DNA is TGTGCCAGCAGTTTATCGTCATGGGGCGAGCAGTACTTC.

The chain employs TRBV18 and TRBJ1-2; D is unresolved. Trimming removed 4 bases from V and 7 bases from J, with 13 bases in between. Looked up from germline, CDR1 is KGHSH and CDR2 is LQKENI. This CDR3 is built from 13 residues. The DNA for the CDR3 is TGTGCCAGCTCACTCGACATAGGAGGTGGCTACACCTTC. Translation: CASSLDIGGGYTF. The entire variable domain, with the rest obtained from reference TRBV18 and TRBJ1-2, is as follows: NAGVMQNPRHLVRRRGQEARLRCSPMKGHSHVYWYRQLPEEGLKFMVYLQKENIIDESGMPKERFSAEFPKEGPSILRIQQVVRGDSAAYFCASSLDIGGGYTFGSGTRLTVV.

This chain connects TRBV3-1 to TRBJ2-1; TRBD1 or TRBD2 may be the D gene (6 bases each). The V end was cut by 4 bases, the J end by 4 bases, with 20 bases between. The CDR3 has 17 residues. Germline loops: CDR1 LGHDT, CDR2 YNNKEL (reference sequence). The CDR3 protein is CASSLFRGRGEYNEQFF. DNA of the CDR3: TGTGCCAGCAGCCTGTTCCGGGGGCGGGGTGAATACAATGAGCAGTTCTTC.

This clonotype was observed a few times. This rearrangement joins TRBV29-1 to TRBJ2-7; 8 bases fit TRBD2. There are 13 residues in the CDR3. J lost 6 bases, V lost 2 bases, and 6 bases had no gene match. The germline gives CDR1 SQVTM, CDR2 ANQGSEA. The CDR3: CSVEFGGVGEQYF. In DNA form, the CDR3 reads TGCAGCGTTGAATTCGGGGGGGTTGGCGAGCAGTACTTC.

CDR3 in amino acids: CSVARGSNNEKLFF. The CDR3 DNA is TGCAGCGTTGCGAGGGGATCCAACAATGAAAAACTGTTTTTT. The chain links TRBV29-1 to TRBJ1-4, with D perhaps matching TRBD1 (5 bases). Germline CDR1 and CDR2: SQVTM and ANQGSEA. Trimming stripped 4 bases from V and 5 bases from J, with 14 bases between. CDR3 size: 14 residues.

This clonotype was seen a single time. The chain is built from TRBV6-1 and TRBJ2-3; TRBD2 agrees at 8 bases. Losses at the gene ends were 2 bases for V and 3 bases for J; bases not matched to a gene: 4. CDR3 length: 15 residues. Germline CDR1 and CDR2: MNHNS and SASEGT. The CDR3 DNA reads TGTGCCAGCAGTGAAATAGCGGGACCGACAGATACGCAGTATTTT. It is translated as CASSEIAGPTDTQYF.

The chain is built from TRBV20-1 and TRBJ2-3; D gene unclear. Germline-derived CDR1 and CDR2 are DFQATT and SNEGSKA (reference sequence). The CDR3 totals 12 residues. The V end lost 2 bases, the J end lost 8 bases, and 11 bases lay between the germline ends. CDR3 sequence reads: CSARPEIATQYF. CDR3 DNA sequence: TGCAGTGCTAGACCCGAAATCGCTACGCAGTATTTT.

The chain uses TRBV19 and TRBJ2-7; D is possibly TRBD2 (6 bases). V lost 5 bases and J lost 2, with 13 bases in between. The CDR3 length is 14 residues. Germline V lookup: CDR1 LNHDA, CDR2 SQIVND (reference sequence). CDR3 bases: TGTGCCAGTAGTGGACCGGGAGTAACCTACGAGCAGTACTTC. Translated: CASSGPGVTYEQYF.

This chain links TRBV20-1 with TRBJ2-2, with 7 bases lining up with TRBD1. This CDR3 spans 15 amino acids. Germline lookup yields CDR1 DFQATT and CDR2 SNEGSKA (reference sequence). Trimming at V came to 0 bases and at J to 7 bases, leaving 8 bases not matched to a gene. CDR3 bases: TGCAGTGCTAGAGACTACAGGGGTGGAGTCGGGGAGCTGTTTTTT. Amino acids: CSARDYRGGVGELFF.

This chain joins TRBV15 and TRBJ1-1, with D uncertain. The V end was cut by 3 bases, the J end by 0 bases, with 8 bases between. This CDR3 is 14 amino acids long. Germline V lookup: CDR1 LNHNV, CDR2 YYDKDF (reference sequence). CDR3: CATSSYGMNTEAFF. The CDR3 nucleotides are TGTGCCACCAGCAGTTATGGGATGAACACTGAAGCTTTCTTT.

The chain employs TRBV15 and TRBJ1-2; D is uncertain. V was pared by 0 bases and J by 7 bases, with 9 bases between. The CDR3 is made up of 13 amino acids. The V gene's germline CDR1 is LNHNV and CDR2 YYDKDF (reference sequence). CDR3 region: CATSRDKVGGYTF. As DNA, the CDR3 is TGTGCCACCAGCAGAGATAAGGTAGGTGGCTACACCTTC.

The chain links TRBV4-2 to TRBJ1-2, with D perhaps matching TRBD1 (5 bases). Trimming removed 1 base at V and 6 bases at J, with 15 bases between. Germline V gene lookup returns CDR1 LGHNA and CDR2 YNFKEQ. The CDR3 is 15 residues long. CDR3 nucleotide sequence: TGTGCCAGCAGCCAAGCAGTATCAGGGCCAGATGGCTACACCTTC. It codes for CASSQAVSGPDGYTF.

The rearrangement uses TRBV27 and TRBJ1-2; D perhaps matches TRBD1 (5 bases). Trimming cost V 5 bases and J 2 bases, with 9 bases left between them. The germline V gene has CDR1 MNHEY and CDR2 SMNVEV (reference sequence). CDR3 length: 13 residues. The CDR3 sequence is CASSVTGNYGYTF. Here the CDR3 DNA reads TGTGCCAGCAGTGTAACAGGCAACTATGGCTACACCTTC.

The sample holds one count of this clonotype. The V call is TRBV25-1, the J call TRBJ2-7; weak D call: TRBD1 (5 bases). V lost 6 bases and J 2 bases, leaving 14 bases between the germline ends. Germline CDR1 and CDR2: MGHDK and SYGVNS. CDR3 length: 14 residues. The CDR3 loop reads CASRTPDSPYEQYF. The CDR3 coding sequence is TGTGCCAGCAGGACCCCTGACAGCCCCTACGAGCAGTACTTC.

The V gene is TRBV4-1, the J gene TRBJ2-5; 8 bases map to TRBD1. CDR1 and CDR2 (germline): MGHRA, YSYEKL. The CDR3 is 15 residues long. J lost 3 bases, V lost 5 bases, and 8 bases had no gene match. The CDR3 sequence: CASSNAPGQEETQYF. The CDR3, as DNA: TGCGCCAGCAGCAACGCTCCGGGACAGGAAGAGACCCAGTACTTC.